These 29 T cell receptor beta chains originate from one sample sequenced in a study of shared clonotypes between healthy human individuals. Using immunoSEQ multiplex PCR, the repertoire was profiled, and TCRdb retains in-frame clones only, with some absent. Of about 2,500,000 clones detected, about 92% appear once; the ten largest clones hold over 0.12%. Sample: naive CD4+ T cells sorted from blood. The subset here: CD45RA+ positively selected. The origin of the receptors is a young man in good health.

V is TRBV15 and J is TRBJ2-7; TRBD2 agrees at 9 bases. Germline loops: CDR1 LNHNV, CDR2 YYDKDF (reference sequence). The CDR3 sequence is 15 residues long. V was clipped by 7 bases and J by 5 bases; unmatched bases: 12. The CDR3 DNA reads TGTGCCACCACCCCTGGGCTAGCGGGACCCGACGAGCAGTACTTC. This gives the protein CATTPGLAGPDEQYF.

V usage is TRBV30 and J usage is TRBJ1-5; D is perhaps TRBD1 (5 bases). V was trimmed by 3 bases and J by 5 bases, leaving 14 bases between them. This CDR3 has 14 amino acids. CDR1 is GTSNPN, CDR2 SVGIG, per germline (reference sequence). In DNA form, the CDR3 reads TGTGCCTGGAGGGGGCGGGGAGGATATCAGCCCCAGCATTTT. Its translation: CAWRGRGGYQPQHF.

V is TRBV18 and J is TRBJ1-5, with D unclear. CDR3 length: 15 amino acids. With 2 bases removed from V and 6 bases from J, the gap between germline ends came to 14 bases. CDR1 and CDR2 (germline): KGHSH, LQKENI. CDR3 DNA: TGTGCCAGCTCACCATTGGGTTGGTACAGTCAGCCCCAGCATTTT. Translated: CASSPLGWYSQPQHF.

This CDR3 reads CASSPGQGWVYEQFF. The CDR3 region has the DNA TGCGCCAGCAGCCCCGGACAGGGCTGGGTCTATGAGCAGTTCTTC. The rearrangement links TRBV5-1 to TRBJ2-1; TRBD1 aligns across 8 bases. The germline V gene has CDR1 SGHRS and CDR2 YFSETQ. This CDR3 region has 15 residues. The ends lost 4 bases at V and 8 bases at J; junction bases unmatched: 11. Drawing the rest from reference TRBV5-1 and TRBJ2-1, the complete variable domain is KAGVTQTPRYLIKTRGQQVTLSCSPISGHRSVSWYQQTPGQGLQFLFEYFSETQRNKGNFPGRFSGRQFSNSRSEMNVSTLELGDSALYLCASSPGQGWVYEQFFGPGTRLTVL.

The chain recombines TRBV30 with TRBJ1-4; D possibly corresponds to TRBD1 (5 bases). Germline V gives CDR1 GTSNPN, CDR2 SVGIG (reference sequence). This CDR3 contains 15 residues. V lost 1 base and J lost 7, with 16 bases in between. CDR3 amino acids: CAWSGGRGGGEKLFF. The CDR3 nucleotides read TGTGCCTGGAGTGGAGGAAGGGGAGGTGGTGAAAAACTGTTTTTT.

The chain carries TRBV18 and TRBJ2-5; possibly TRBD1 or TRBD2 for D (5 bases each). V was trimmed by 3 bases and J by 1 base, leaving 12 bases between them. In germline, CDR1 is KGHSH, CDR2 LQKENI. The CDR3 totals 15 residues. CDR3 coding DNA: TGTGCCAGCTCACCTACCGGGACGTTCCAAGAGACCCAGTACTTC. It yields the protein CASSPTGTFQETQYF.

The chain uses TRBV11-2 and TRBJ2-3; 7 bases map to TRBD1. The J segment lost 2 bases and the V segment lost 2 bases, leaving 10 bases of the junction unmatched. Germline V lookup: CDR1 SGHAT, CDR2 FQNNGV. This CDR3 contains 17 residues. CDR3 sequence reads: CASSLRAWDSNTDTQYF. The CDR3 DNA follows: TGTGCCAGCAGCTTAAGGGCTTGGGACAGCAACACAGATACGCAGTATTTT.

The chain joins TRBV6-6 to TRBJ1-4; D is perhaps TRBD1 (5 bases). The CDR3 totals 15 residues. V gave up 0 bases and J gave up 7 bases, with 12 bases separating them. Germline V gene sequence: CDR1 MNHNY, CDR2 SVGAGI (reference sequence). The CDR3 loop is CASSYSGQGSEKLFF. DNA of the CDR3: TGTGCCAGCAGTTACTCCGGGCAGGGTAGTGAAAAACTGTTTTTT.

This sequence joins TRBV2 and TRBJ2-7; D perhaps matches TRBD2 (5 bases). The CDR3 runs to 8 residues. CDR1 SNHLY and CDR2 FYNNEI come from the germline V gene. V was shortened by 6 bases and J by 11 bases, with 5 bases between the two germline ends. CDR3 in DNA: TGTGCCAGCAGGGAGGAGTACTTC. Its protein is CASREEYF.

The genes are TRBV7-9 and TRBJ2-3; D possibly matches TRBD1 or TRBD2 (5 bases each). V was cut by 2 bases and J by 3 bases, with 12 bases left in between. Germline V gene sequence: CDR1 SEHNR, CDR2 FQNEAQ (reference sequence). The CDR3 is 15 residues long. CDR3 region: CASSLLLEGTDTQYF. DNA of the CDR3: TGTGCCAGCAGCTTACTACTAGAGGGGACAGATACGCAGTATTTT.

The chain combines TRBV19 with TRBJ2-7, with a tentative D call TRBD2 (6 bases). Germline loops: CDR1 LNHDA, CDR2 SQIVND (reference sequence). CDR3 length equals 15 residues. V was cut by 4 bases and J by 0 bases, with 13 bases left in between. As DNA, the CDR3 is TGTGCCAGTAGTAACATAGCGGCTAGCTCCTACGAGCAGTACTTC. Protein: CASSNIAASSYEQYF. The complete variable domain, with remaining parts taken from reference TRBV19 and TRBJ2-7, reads DGGITQSPKYLFRKEGQNVTLSCEQNLNHDAMYWYRQDPGQGLRLIYYSQIVNDFQKGDIAEGYSVSREKKESFPLTVTSAQKNPTAFYLCASSNIAASSYEQYFGPGTRLTVT.

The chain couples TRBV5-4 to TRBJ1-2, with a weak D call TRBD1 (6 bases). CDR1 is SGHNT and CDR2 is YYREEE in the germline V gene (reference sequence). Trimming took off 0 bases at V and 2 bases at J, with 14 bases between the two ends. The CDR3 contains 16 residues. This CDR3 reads CASSLDPGRGNYGYTF. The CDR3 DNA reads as TGTGCCAGCAGCTTGGACCCTGGGAGGGGGAACTATGGCTACACCTTC.

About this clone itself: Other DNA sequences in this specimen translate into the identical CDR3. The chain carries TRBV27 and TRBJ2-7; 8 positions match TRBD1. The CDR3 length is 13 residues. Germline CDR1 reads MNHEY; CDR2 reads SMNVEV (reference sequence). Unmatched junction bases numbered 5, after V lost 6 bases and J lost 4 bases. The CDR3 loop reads CASSQDRGYEQYF. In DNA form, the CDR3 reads TGTGCCAGCAGCCAAGACAGGGGATACGAGCAGTACTTC.

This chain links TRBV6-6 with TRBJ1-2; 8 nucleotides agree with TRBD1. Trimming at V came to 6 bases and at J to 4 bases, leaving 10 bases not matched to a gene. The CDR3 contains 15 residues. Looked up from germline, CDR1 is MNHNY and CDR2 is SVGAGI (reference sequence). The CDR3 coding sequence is TGTGCCAGCAGGCCTCCGACAGGGGAAAGCTATGGCTACACCTTC. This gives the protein CASRPPTGESYGYTF.

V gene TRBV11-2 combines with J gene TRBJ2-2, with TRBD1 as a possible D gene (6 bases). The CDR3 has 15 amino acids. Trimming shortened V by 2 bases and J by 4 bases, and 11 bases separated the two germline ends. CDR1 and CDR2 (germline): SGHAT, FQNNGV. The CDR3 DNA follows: TGTGCCAGCAGCTTAAGGACAGTCGGCACCGGGGAGCTGTTTTTT. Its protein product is CASSLRTVGTGELFF.

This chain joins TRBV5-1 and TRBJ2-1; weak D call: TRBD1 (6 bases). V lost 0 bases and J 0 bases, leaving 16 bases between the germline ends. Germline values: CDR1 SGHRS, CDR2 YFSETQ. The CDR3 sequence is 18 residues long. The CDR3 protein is CASSLGWTVGPSYNEQFF. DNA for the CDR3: TGCGCCAGCAGCTTGGGTTGGACAGTAGGACCCTCCTACAATGAGCAGTTCTTC.

CDR3 region: CASSPARQGGYTF. The CDR3, as DNA: TGTGCCAGCAGCCCAGCAAGACAGGGAGGCTACACCTTC. The V and J genes are TRBV7-2 and TRBJ1-2, with 7 positions matching TRBD1. J was trimmed by 8 bases and V by 5 bases; bases with no gene match: 8. CDR1 is SGHTA, CDR2 FQGNSA, per germline. CDR3 length: 13 amino acids.

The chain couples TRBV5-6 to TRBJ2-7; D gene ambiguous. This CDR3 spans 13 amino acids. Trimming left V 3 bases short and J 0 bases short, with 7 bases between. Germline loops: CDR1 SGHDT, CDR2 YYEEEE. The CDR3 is CASSSPSSYEQYF. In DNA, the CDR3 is TGTGCCAGCAGCTCCCCCAGCTCCTACGAGCAGTACTTC.

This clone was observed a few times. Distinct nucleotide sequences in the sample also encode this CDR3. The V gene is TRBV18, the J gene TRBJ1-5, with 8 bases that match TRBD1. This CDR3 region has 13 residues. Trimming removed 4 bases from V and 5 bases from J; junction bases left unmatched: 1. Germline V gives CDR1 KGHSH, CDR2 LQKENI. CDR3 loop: CASSQDRDQPQHF. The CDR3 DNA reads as TGTGCCAGCTCACAGGACAGGGATCAGCCCCAGCATTTT.

The CDR3 here is CSAPQVGGYTF. The CDR3 DNA is TGCAGTGCCCCCCAAGTGGGCGGCTACACCTTC. The rearrangement links TRBV20-1 to TRBJ1-2; D unclear. CDR1 is DFQATT, CDR2 SNEGSKA, per germline (reference sequence). Trimming pared 6 bases from V and 8 bases from J, leaving 13 bases between. The CDR3 is 11 amino acids.

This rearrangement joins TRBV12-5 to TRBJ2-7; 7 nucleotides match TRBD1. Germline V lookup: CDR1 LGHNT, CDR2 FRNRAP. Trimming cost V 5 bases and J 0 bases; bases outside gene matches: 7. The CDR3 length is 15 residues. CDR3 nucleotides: TGTGCTAGTGGTGTGGGACAGCCGATCTCCTACGAGCAGTACTTC. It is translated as CASGVGQPISYEQYF.

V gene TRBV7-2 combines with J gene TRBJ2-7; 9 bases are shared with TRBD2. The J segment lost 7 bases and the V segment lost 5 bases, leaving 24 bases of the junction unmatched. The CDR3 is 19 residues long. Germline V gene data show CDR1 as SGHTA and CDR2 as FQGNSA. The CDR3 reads CASSQPPRREGRLVHEQYF. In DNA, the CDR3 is TGTGCCAGCAGCCAACCCCCTAGGCGGGAGGGCCGGTTAGTTCATGAGCAGTACTTC.

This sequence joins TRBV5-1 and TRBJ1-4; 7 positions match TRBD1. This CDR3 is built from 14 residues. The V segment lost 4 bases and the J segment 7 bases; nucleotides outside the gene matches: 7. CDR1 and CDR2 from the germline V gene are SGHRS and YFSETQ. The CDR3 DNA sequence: TGCGCCAGCAGCCCGACAGGGATGCGTGAAAAACTGTTTTTT. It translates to CASSPTGMREKLFF. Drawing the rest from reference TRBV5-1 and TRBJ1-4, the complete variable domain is KAGVTQTPRYLIKTRGQQVTLSCSPISGHRSVSWYQQTPGQGLQFLFEYFSETQRNKGNFPGRFSGRQFSNSRSEMNVSTLELGDSALYLCASSPTGMREKLFFGSGTQLSVL.

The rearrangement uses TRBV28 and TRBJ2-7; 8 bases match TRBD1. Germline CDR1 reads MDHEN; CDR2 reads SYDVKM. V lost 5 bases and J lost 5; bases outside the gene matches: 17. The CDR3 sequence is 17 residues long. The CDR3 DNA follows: TGTGCCAGCAGTCCGTCTAGGTTGACAGGGGTGAAGAACGAGCAGTACTTC. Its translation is CASSPSRLTGVKNEQYF.

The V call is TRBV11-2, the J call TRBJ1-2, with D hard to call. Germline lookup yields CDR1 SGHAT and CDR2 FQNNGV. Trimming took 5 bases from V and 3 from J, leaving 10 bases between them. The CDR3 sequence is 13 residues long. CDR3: CASSVGRDYGYTF. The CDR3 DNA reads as TGTGCCAGCAGCGTTGGTAGGGACTATGGCTACACCTTC.

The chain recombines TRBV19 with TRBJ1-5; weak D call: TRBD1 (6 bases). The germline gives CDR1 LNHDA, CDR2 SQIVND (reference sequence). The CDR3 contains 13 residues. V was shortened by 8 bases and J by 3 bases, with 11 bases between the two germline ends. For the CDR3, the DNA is TGTGCCAGTTCCACAGGGCCCAATCAGCCCCAGCATTTT. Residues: CASSTGPNQPQHF.

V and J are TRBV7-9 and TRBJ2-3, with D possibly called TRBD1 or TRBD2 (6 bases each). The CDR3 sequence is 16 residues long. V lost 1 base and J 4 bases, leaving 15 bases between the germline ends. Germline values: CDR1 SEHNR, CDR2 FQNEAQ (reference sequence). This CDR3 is CASSLVSRGAADTQYF. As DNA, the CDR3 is TGTGCCAGCAGCTTAGTTTCAAGGGGGGCCGCAGATACGCAGTATTTT.

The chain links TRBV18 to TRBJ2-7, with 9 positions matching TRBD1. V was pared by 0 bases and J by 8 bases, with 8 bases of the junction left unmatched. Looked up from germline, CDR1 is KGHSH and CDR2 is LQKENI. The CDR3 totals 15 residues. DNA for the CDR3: TGTGCCAGCTCACCACCGACAGGGGGGATCGGAAAGCAGTACTTC. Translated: CASSPPTGGIGKQYF.

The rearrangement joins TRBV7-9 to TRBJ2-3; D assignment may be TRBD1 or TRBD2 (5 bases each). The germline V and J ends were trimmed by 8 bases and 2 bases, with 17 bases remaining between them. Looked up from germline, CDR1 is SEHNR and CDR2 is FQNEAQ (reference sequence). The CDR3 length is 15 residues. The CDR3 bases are TGTGCCAGCGCAACCGGGGCAGGACTCACAGATACGCAGTATTTT. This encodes CASATGAGLTDTQYF.